This TCR beta chain was sequenced in a study of blood T cell repertoires in COVID-19. With V trimmed by 7 bases and J by 0 bases, 19 bases remained unmatched. Looked up from germline, CDR1 is SQVTM and CDR2 is ANQGSEA. The CDR3 totals 19 residues. Across about two dozen US areas, participants ranged in age from 18 to 89 years. TCRdb's table, derived via immunoSEQ multiplex PCR, lists solely in-frame clones and lacks some. The sample has around 190,000 clones; about 91% are singletons. The receptor was isolated from a man aged 18-30 years with acute COVID-19. The V gene is TRBV29-1, the J gene TRBJ1-5; TRBD1 aligns across 9 bases. Source material: PBMCs or T cells enriched from blood (not recorded which). This CDR3 is CSGHPGQGRPGDSNQPQHF. In DNA, the CDR3 is TGCAGCGGTCATCCGGGACAGGGTCGTCCGGGAGATAGCAATCAGCCCCAGCATTTT.